This T cell receptor (beta chain) stems from a study of cytomegalovirus exposure and HLA in healthy donors (dated by TCRdb to about 2017). About the study as a whole: According to an earlier analysis of around 600 of the donors, about 179 million T cells yielded 90 million to 130 million unique TCR beta sequences and around 280 Gb of sequence data. A few DR-DQ haplotypes were handled as single units for association and clustering because linkage in the cohort was strong. All discovery cohort repertoires had been generated on a single sequencing platform. Of the roughly 400 genotyped donors, approximately 80% fell in the genetic ancestry cluster associated with self-reported Caucasian donors. The later analysis used no new phenotypic data to find candidate immune exposures, relying instead on TCR beta sequences and their occurrence across donors. An earlier analysis of about 620 of the donors applied high-throughput TCR beta sequencing to assess whether each TCR beta V gene segment acted as functional or pseudogenic. Across around 400 genotyped donors of the cohort, an average of approximately 220,000 unique TCR beta nucleotide sequences per donor were sequenced, and about a sixth of those sequences were non-productive. Typing coverage differed by locus: A, B, C, DRB1 and DQB1 were typed in about 620-630 donors, DQA1 in about 550, DPA1 in 600 to 610, and DPB1 in just under 480. The study was designed to test whether signatures of past pathogen exposure could be identified by cataloging public T cell receptors. HLA typing covered class I and class II loci at four-digit resolution. Along with the roughly 700-subject first cohort, a separate validation cohort of over a hundred different subjects was used. An early release that covered roughly 600 HLA-typed donors contained about 290 gigabases of sequencing data and 85 million to 100 million unique TCR sequences. Donor age, sex, ethnicity and CMV serostatus were compiled together with the repertoire data. To predict cytomegalovirus infection status, the study combined high-throughput TCR immunosequencing, statistical association of individual TCRs with disease status, and machine learning. In a later genetic analysis, genome-wide SNP genotypes for about 55% of the 666 donors were used, and that subset was treated as a discovery cohort. A later analysis re-analyzed previously published TCR beta repertoires from 500 to 700 donors and added high-resolution HLA genotyping to study TCR occurrence patterns. Using immunosequencing, the study profiled T cell repertoires from 550 to 750 subjects and related those repertoires to cytomegalovirus serostatus.

The CDR3 sequence holds 13 residues, the cysteine and phenylalanine included. Left in the record is the CDR3 DNA by itself, 39 bases read in frame from the first base. The germline V gene provides CDR1 MRHNA and CDR2 SNTAGT. V and J are truncated by 3 bases and 9 bases respectively, leaving an intervening sequence of 12 bases. With respect to this clone: The target of this receptor is not known. Base qualities are not at hand, and no much larger clone is one base apart.

In total, roughly 710 healthy bone marrow donors made up the cohort. At the time of sampling, every cohort member was nominally healthy, though immune exposures that went unrecorded were likely present. The donor was CMV seropositive and belonged to the group of about 290 seropositive cohort members. Each donor provided a peripheral blood sample, and peripheral blood mononuclear cells were used for TCR beta sequencing. Genomic DNA extraction from the blood cell samples was performed with the Qiagen DNeasy Blood Extraction Kit. What the study reported, not specific to this receptor: A few of the identified cytomegalovirus-associated TCR beta chains were confirmed in vitro to be specific for cytomegalovirus antigens. The authors suggested that the approach could potentially be generalized to other disease states and immunological phenotypes. A later analysis found that HLA-associated TCR beta chains were more clonally expanded and had lower generation probabilities than equally common non-associated chains. Correlated functional status among segregating V segments might be attributable to linkage disequilibrium, but an unknown experimental factor could not be ruled out. According to a later analysis, TCR association rates differed among HLA loci, with DRB1 alleles showing the most associated TCRs and HLA-C alleles showing the fewest. Immune exposure information for the cohort was limited to CMV serostatus. According to a later analysis, most CMV-associated TCR beta chains appeared to be HLA-restricted, and the HLA associations seemed to be driven largely by CMV exposure. Assigning TCR associations to individual alleles was difficult when HLA alleles, especially DR and DQ, strongly co-occurred. Because HLA typing was unavailable for some donors at each locus, only the typed subset was used in association tests. In both the original and validation cohorts, the classifier was reported to diagnose cytomegalovirus status with high specificity and sensitivity. Some IMGT-functional V segments, including TRBV6-2 and TRBV6-3, could not be told apart with the 87-base-pair reads, so those segments were excluded. Only TCR beta chains were sequenced in this cohort, and the absence of alpha or paired-chain data limited detectable features. Roughly uniform sequencing depth across donors was assumed in presence/absence analyses, although this assumption may not hold. While some public TCRs were present in many individuals, most TCR sequences turned up only very rarely across donors. The study gave a list of 150 to 200 TCR beta chains associated with cytomegalovirus. About 17 rarely observed V segments, including chromosome 9 orphons, were excluded from the earlier analysis of several hundred of the donors because counts were too low. In an earlier analysis of a few hundred of the donors, most TCR beta V segments were observed in productive rearrangements about 87% or about 30% of the time, broadly matching IMGT annotations. Compared with the roughly 600-donor mean, donors in an Asian-associated ancestry cluster had fewer N-insertions in productive TCRs, according to a later genetic analysis. In a later genetic analysis, a missense DCLRE1C variant was associated with V-gene and J-gene trimming of TCR beta chains, and the association was replicated in an independent cohort. In a later analysis, over 15,000 TCR beta sequences were associated with specific HLA alleles at a false discovery rate of 0.05. According to a later analysis, parvovirus B19, influenza, CMV and Epstein-Barr virus appeared linked to several top co-occurrence clusters. A cluster of highly shared sequence variants was judged likely to be a technical artifact of the sequencing pipeline. A further reported finding was that TCR beta sequences accurately predicted the HLA-A and HLA-B alleles for most subjects in the first cohort.

Library method: the immunoSEQ multiplex PCR assay. For the multiplex PCR, a mixture combining 60 forward primers for TCR Vbeta segments and 13 reverse primers for TCR Jbeta segments was used. The CDR3 region of rearranged TCR beta genes was amplified from genomic DNA with a multiplex PCR assay. Amplified TCR beta libraries were sequenced as 87-base-pair reads on the Illumina HiSeq System. In the authors' own workflow: Across the 700 or so repertoires, a later analysis counted tens of millions of unique TCR beta chains, roughly 11 million of which were shared by at least two donors. A nearest-neighbor algorithm error-corrected the raw reads and collapsed the reads into unique sequences, merging closely related sequences to remove PCR and sequencing errors. V, D and J gene segments were assigned by aligning CDR3 sequences to IMGT reference sequences. For a sequence to be retained, a match of at least six nucleotides to both a V gene segment and a J gene segment was required. Rearrangements were classified as productive when the CDR3 lacked stop codons and remained in frame with V and J, and all other rearrangements were classified as non-productive. CDR3 was defined according to IMGT convention as the region running from the second conserved V-encoded cysteine to the conserved J-encoded phenylalanine. The earlier analysis of roughly 590 of the donors excluded any sequence lacking an unambiguous match to a single V gene segment. In an earlier analysis of 587 of the donors, a V segment was called functional when productive rearrangements were above 56.7%, and segregating when the standard deviation between donors exceeded 5%. A statistical classification framework was built for diagnosing cytomegalovirus status from the catalog of TCR beta chain sequences. V and J gene assignment, in a later analysis, came from comparing TCR nucleotide sequences with IMGT/GENE-DB human TR gene sequences. Using the TCRdist pipeline, a later analysis assigned CDR3 sequences along with most-parsimonious VDJ recombination scenarios. In a later analysis, each TCR beta chain was defined by its CDR3 amino acid sequence together with its V-gene family, and reads lacking a unique V-gene family were excluded. A later analysis removed over 500 highly shared, low-generation-probability nucleotide sequences to deal with suspected cross-contamination and a sequencing artifact. A later analysis calculated a clonal expansion index for each public chain from normalized within-repertoire ranks of inferred template counts. In a later analysis, generation probabilities were computed with a VDJ recombination model fitted to out-of-frame rearrangements, and the resulting probabilities were checked against IGoR. In a later analysis, hypergeometric tests were used to score TCR-TCR, TCR-HLA and TCR-CMV co-occurrence, with a repertoire-size bias correction applied to TCR pairs. False discovery rates were estimated in a later analysis by permuting HLA or CMV assignments 20 times. In a later analysis, co-occurring TCRs were grouped with DBSCAN, and TCRdist sequence similarity was added when clustering was performed within HLA-allele-positive subsets. Co-occurrence clustering excluded repertoires with fewer than 30,000 or more than 120,000 public chains, plus five with anomalous nucleotide sharing. TCRdb retrieved this table from immuneACCESS and kept in-frame rearrangements only. Not all clones are present; in checked studies, unresolved V genes account for under half, and no reason is known for the remainder. V and J calls and clone size are as listed in that table; D and trimming were resolved from the DNA. The sample table records about 140,000 clones; roughly 79% of these occur just once. The ten largest make up about 1.5% of the sample.

The V and J segments used are TRBV6-4 and TRBJ2-1, and the D gene may be TRBD2, 5 bases matching. The sequenced sample consisted of PBMCs. This receptor was obtained from a man younger than 40 in good health and CMV-seropositive. The CDR3 protein is CASSEGGLGEQFF. The DNA reads TGTGCCAGCAGTGAAGGCGGGCTAGGTGAGCAGTTCTTC.